The rows below give T cell receptor beta chains drawn from one sample of a study of blood T cell repertoires in COVID-19. The protocol was immunoSEQ multiplex PCR, while the TCRdb copy is restricted to in-frame clones and leaves out a portion. The table includes about 46,000 clones, about 88% detected once. Source material: PBMCs or T cells enriched from blood (not recorded which). The source of these receptors is a woman aged 50 to 60 who had recovered from COVID-19. Both conserved end residues are part of each CDR3. A D gene is named only where the DNA matches it firmly.

J,V,D,CDR3
TRBJ1-6,TRBV5-1,.,CASSSRGNSPLHF
TRBJ1-5,TRBV6-5,.,CASSYSSWQPQHF
TRBJ1-2,TRBV19,.,CASSRNRDSSGYTF
TRBJ2-2,TRBV4-2,.,CASSARVFLNTGELFF
TRBJ1-2,TRBV7-2,.,CASSLDSSGSNYGYTF
TRBJ2-7,TRBV7-2,TRBD2,CASSSVAGAYYEQYF
TRBJ1-1,TRBV7-9,TRBD1,CASSSQGATTEAFF
TRBJ2-1,TRBV3-1/TRBV3-2,TRBD2,CASSQDRGGSYNEQFF
TRBJ2-7,TRBV27,TRBD1,CASSQGQNYGYEQYF
TRBJ1-2,TRBV7-8,TRBD1,CASSLAQGQVDVYGYTF
TRBJ2-3,TRBV7-2,TRBD2,CASSQGASGRDTQYF
TRBJ2-5,TRBV6-2/TRBV6-3,.,CASSYSTVAGQQETQYF
TRBJ1-4,TRBV4-1,.,CASSQAATVFNEKLFF
TRBJ1-5,TRBV19,.,CASSTRQDNQPQHF
TRBJ2-3,TRBV19,TRBD1,CASSISFRGQGARDTQYF
TRBJ1-2,TRBV25-1,TRBD1,CASSAGTANYGYTF
TRBJ2-1,TRBV27,TRBD2,CASSLFAGEGNEQFF
TRBJ1-6,TRBV10-2,.,CASRTRGSPLHF
TRBJ2-6,TRBV27,.,CASSLFFRGSGANVLTF
TRBJ2-1,TRBV6-2/TRBV6-3,TRBD2,CASSWGGSSYNEQFF
TRBJ2-3,TRBV6-5,TRBD2,CASSYGASGDTDTQYF
TRBJ2-2,TRBV5-4,TRBD1,CASSPATGRNTGELFF
TRBJ1-4,TRBV28,.,CASSPHDTGSVGKLFF
TRBJ1-6,TRBV28,.,CASSPAGEGLYNSPLHF
TRBJ1-4,TRBV4-1,.,CASSQARDSLNEKLFF
TRBJ2-6,TRBV6-2/TRBV6-3,TRBD1,CASSYVWQGASFVSGANVLTF
TRBJ2-7,TRBV18,.,CASSPRGTTSGEQYF
TRBJ2-1,TRBV15,.,CATSRAGPSRNNEQFF
TRBJ1-4,TRBV11-1,TRBD1,CASSFNRGMNEKLFF
TRBJ2-7,TRBV5-1,.,CASNRGDSYEQYF
TRBJ2-3,TRBV7-2,TRBD2,CASSSGLAGAGTQYF
TRBJ1-5,TRBV30,.,CAWSDRLNQPQHF
TRBJ1-2,TRBV7-8,.,CASSFLEAKGYTF
TRBJ2-1,TRBV7-2,.,CASSLHPDINYNEQFF
TRBJ2-7,TRBV27,TRBD1,CASSLRAGGPYEQYF
TRBJ1-1,TRBV11-2,.,CASSLALLRGAFF
TRBJ2-3,TRBV7-9,TRBD1,CASSSGQPQLRDTQYF
TRBJ2-5,TRBV29-1,.,CSGETGTETQYF
TRBJ2-1,TRBV2,TRBD2,CASSRTSGEQFF
TRBJ1-2,TRBV6-5,.,CASTHRGGGYGYTF
TRBJ1-5,TRBV6-2/TRBV6-3,TRBD1,CASSYSIRGGNQPQHF
TRBJ2-7,TRBV7-9,TRBD1,CASSAGTGGFYEQYF
TRBJ2-1,TRBV3-1/TRBV3-2,TRBD1,CASSRTGNEQFF
TRBJ2-7,TRBV7-2,TRBD1,CASSSQGAVEQYF
TRBJ1-2,TRBV3-1/TRBV3-2,.,CASSQEGSTPIGYTF
TRBJ2-1,TRBV7-7,TRBD1,CASSLGDYGTDPSNEQFF
TRBJ2-2,TRBV6-6,.,CASSYLVGTGELFF
TRBJ1-5,TRBV5-1,.,CASSLTDSTYQPQHF
TRBJ2-7,TRBV7-2,.,CASSHWPRGPFYEQYF
TRBJ1-2,TRBV6-4,TRBD1,CASSPTGGLGYGYTF
TRBJ1-3,TRBV4-1,.,CASSQLQGAGNTIYF
TRBJ1-6,TRBV4-1,TRBD1,CASSPDRANSPLHF
TRBJ2-3,TRBV24-1,TRBD1,CATSLHRGDTQYF